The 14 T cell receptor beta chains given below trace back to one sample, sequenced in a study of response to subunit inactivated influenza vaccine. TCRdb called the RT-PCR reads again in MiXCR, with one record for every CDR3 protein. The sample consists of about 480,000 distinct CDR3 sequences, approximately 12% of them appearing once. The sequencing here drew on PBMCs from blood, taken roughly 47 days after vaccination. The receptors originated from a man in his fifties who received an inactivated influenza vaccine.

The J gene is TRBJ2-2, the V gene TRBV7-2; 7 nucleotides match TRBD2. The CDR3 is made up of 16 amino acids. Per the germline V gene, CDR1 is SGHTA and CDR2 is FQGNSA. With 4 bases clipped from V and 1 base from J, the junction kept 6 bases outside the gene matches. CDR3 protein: CASSSVPGGNTGELFF. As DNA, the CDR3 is TGTGCCAGCAGCTCAGTTCCGGGAGGGAACACCGGGGAGCTGTTTTTT. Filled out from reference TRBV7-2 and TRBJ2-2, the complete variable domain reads GAGVSQSPSNKVTEKGKDVELRCDPISGHTALYWYRQSLGQGLEFLIYFQGNSAPDKSGLPSDRFSAERTGGSVSTLTIQRTQQEDSAVYLCASSSVPGGNTGELFFGEGSRLTVL.

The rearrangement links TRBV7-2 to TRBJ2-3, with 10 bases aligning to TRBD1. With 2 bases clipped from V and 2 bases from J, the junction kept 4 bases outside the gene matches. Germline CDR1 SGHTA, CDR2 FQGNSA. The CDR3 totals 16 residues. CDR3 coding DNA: TGTGCCAGCAGCTTAAAGGGGACAGGGGACACAGATACGCAGTATTTT. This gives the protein CASSLKGTGDTDTQYF.

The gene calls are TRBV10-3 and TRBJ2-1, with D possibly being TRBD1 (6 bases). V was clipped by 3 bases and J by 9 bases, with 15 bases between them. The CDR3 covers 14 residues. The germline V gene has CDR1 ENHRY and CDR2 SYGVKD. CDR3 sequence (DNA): TGTGCCATCAGTGACCAGTCCAGGGGAGTTGAGCAGTTCTTC. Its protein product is CAISDQSRGVEQFF.

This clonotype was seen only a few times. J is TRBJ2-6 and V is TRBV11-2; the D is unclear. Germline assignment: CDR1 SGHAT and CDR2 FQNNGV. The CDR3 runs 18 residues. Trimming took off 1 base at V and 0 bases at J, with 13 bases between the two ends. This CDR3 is CASSLVRLLSSGANVLTF. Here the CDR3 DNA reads TGTGCCAGCAGCTTAGTTCGACTCCTAAGCTCTGGGGCCAACGTCCTGACTTTC.

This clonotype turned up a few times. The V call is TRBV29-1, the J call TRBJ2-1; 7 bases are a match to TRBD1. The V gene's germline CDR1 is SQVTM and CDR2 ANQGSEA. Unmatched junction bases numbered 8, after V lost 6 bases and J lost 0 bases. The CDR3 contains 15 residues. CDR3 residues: CSVEYRGRSYNEQFF. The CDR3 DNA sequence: TGCAGCGTGGAATACAGGGGACGCTCCTACAATGAGCAGTTCTTC.

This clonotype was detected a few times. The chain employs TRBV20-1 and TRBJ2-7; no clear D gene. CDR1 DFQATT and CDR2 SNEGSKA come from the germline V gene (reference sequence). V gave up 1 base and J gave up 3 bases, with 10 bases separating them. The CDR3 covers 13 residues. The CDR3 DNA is TGCAGTGCTAGAGTGGGCAGAAACTACGAGCAGTACTTC. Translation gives CSARVGRNYEQYF.

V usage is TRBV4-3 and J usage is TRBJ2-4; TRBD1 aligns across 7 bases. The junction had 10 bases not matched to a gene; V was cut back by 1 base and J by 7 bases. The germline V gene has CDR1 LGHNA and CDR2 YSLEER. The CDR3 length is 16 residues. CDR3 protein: CASSQVTTGDINIQYF. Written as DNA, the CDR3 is TGCGCCAGCAGCCAAGTTACTACAGGGGATATCAACATTCAGTACTTC.

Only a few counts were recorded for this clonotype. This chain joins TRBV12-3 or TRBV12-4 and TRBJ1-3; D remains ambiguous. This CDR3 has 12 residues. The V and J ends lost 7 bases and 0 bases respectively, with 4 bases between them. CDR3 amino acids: CASMYSGNTIYF. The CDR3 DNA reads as TGTGCCAGCATGTACTCTGGAAACACCATATATTTT.

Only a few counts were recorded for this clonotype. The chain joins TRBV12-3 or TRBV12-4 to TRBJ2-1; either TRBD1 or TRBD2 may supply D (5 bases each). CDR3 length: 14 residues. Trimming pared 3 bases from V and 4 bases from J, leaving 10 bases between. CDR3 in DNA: TGTGCCAGCAGTTTCGGGACGGTTTACAATGAGCAGTTCTTC. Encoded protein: CASSFGTVYNEQFF.

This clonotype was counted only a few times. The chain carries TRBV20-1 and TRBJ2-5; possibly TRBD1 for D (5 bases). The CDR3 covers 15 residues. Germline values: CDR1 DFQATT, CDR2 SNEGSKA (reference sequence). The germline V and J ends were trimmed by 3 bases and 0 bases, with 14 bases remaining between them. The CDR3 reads CSASVGPGYQETQYF. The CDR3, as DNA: TGCAGTGCTAGTGTGGGGCCCGGTTACCAAGAGACCCAGTACTTC.

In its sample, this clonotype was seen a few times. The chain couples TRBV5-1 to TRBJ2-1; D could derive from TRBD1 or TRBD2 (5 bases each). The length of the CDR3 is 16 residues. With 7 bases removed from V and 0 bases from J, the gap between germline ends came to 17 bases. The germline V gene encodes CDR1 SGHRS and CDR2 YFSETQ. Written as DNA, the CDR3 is TGCGCCAGCCTAGACTTTGGGGGAAGCTCCTACAATGAGCAGTTCTTC. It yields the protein CASLDFGGSSYNEQFF.

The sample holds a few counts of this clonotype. The CDR3 loop is CASSFDSPAYNEQFF. The CDR3 nucleotides are TGCGCCAGCAGCTTTGACAGTCCAGCCTACAATGAGCAGTTCTTC. The rearrangement joins TRBV5-1 to TRBJ2-1; D perhaps matches TRBD1 (5 bases). This CDR3 has 15 amino acids. The germline CDR1 and CDR2 sequences are SGHRS and YFSETQ. Trimming cost V 2 bases and J 2 bases, with 11 bases left between them.

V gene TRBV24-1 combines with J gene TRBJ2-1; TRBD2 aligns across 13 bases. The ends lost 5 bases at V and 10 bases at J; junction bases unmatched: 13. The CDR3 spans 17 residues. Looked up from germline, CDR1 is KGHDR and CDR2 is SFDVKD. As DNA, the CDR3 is TGTGCCACCAGTGTTAGCCGTCGGACTAGCGGGAGAGTGGAGCAGTTCTTC. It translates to CATSVSRRTSGRVEQFF.

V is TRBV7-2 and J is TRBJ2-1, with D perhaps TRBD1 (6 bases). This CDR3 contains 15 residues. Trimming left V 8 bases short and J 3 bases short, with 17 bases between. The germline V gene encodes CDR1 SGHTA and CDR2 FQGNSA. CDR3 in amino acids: CASSGVGAGYNEQFF. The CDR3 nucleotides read TGTGCCAGCTCCGGGGTGGGGGCGGGCTACAATGAGCAGTTCTTC.